This T cell receptor beta chain derives from a study of shared clonotypes between healthy human individuals. Assay used: immunoSEQ multiplex PCR; TCRdb lists only in-frame clones, some missing. In the table there are 550,000 to 850,000 clones, 74% of which are singletons. The V end lost 6 bases, the J end lost 4 bases, and 22 bases lay between the germline ends. The CDR3 sequence is 17 residues long. The germline V gene encodes CDR1 MNHEY and CDR2 SMNVEV (reference sequence). J is TRBJ1-5 and V is TRBV27; D not resolved. This TCR came from a woman aged 25 to 39 in good health. The sample comprised memory CD4+ T cells sorted from blood. As to subset: CD45RA-negative fraction. Written as DNA, the CDR3 is TGTGCCAGCAGCACCACTCCCCTCCGGCAGCCAAATCAGCCCCAGCATTTT. Protein product: CASSTTPLRQPNQPQHF.